The 28 T cell receptor beta chains given below trace back to one sample, sequenced in a study of chemoradiotherapy in HPV16-positive cancers. The table came from immunoSEQ multiplex PCR; TCRdb's copy has only in-frame clones and leaves some out. Seen here are 30,000 to 35,000 clones, about 88% observed once, and the top ten hold 2.5% to 3.5%. Here the sequenced sample was blood, taken from a patient who underwent chemoradiotherapy. The origin of the receptors is a human donor with HPV-associated anogenital cancer.

The chain uses TRBV7-7 and TRBJ1-4; 7 nucleotides line up with TRBD1. Germline loops: CDR1 SSHAT, CDR2 FNYEAQ (reference sequence). The CDR3 has 15 residues. Trimming cost V 5 bases and J 8 bases; bases outside gene matches: 11. The CDR3 loop reads CASSPAATGEEKLFF. CDR3 DNA: TGTGCCAGCAGCCCAGCGGCCACAGGGGAAGAAAAACTGTTTTTT. Full variable domain (outside the CDR3, taken from reference TRBV7-7 and TRBJ1-4): GAGVSQSPRYKVTKRGQDVTLRCDPISSHATLYWYQQALGQGPEFLTYFNYEAQPDKSGLPSDRFSAERPEGSISTLTIQRTEQRDSAMYRCASSPAATGEEKLFFGSGTQLSVL.

J is TRBJ2-1 and V is TRBV29-1, with D hard to call. V lost 0 bases and J 10 bases, leaving 10 bases between the germline ends. The CDR3 is 12 amino acids. Germline V gives CDR1 SQVTM, CDR2 ANQGSEA. In nucleotides, the CDR3 is TGCAGCGTTGAAGAGAGCACGACCGAGCAGTTCTTC. Protein product: CSVEESTTEQFF.

The V call is TRBV6-6, the J call TRBJ1-5, with D possibly TRBD1 on 5 matching bases. CDR1 MNHNY and CDR2 SVGAGI come from the germline V gene (reference sequence). The CDR3 is made up of 13 amino acids. The V end lost 10 bases, the J end lost 0 bases, and 10 bases lay between the germline ends. The CDR3 loop is CATGTDSNQPQHF. The DNA for the CDR3 is TGTGCCACAGGGACCGATAGCAATCAGCCCCAGCATTTT.

The gene calls are TRBV6-5 and TRBJ2-7; D is perhaps TRBD2 (6 bases). V lost 8 bases, J lost 2 bases, and 19 bases lay in between. Germline CDR1 reads MNHEY; CDR2 reads SVGAGI. The CDR3 spans 15 residues. Here the CDR3 reads CASFRSGLFPYEQYF. The CDR3 DNA is TGTGCCAGCTTTCGGTCGGGACTGTTCCCCTACGAGCAGTACTTC.

The V and J genes are TRBV7-9 and TRBJ1-6; 8 bases align to TRBD1. V shed 6 bases, J shed 2 bases, and the junction held 3 bases outside the gene matches. Germline CDR1 reads SEHNR; CDR2 reads FQNEAQ (reference sequence). The CDR3 contains 15 residues. The CDR3 nucleotides are TGTGCCAGCAGATCGACAGGGGCCTATAATTCACCCCTCCACTTT. Encoded protein: CASRSTGAYNSPLHF.

The chain combines TRBV6-5 with TRBJ1-4; D possibly corresponds to TRBD1 (5 bases). Germline CDR1 MNHEY, CDR2 SVGAGI. The CDR3 loop spans 15 amino acids. The ends were cut back, 6 bases at V and 3 bases at J, with 14 bases in the middle. DNA for the CDR3: TGTGCCAGCAGCCATGAGGGGTTTTCTAATGAAAAACTGTTTTTT. Translated, it gives CASSHEGFSNEKLFF.

This clone was observed a few times. The J gene is TRBJ1-6, the V gene TRBV30; D not certain. CDR1 and CDR2 (germline): GTSNPN, SVGIG (reference sequence). The CDR3 spans 13 residues. V was cut by 4 bases and J by 6 bases, with 10 bases left in between. CDR3 sequence: CAWTGRFNSPLHF. In DNA form, the CDR3 reads TGTGCCTGGACAGGACGGTTTAATTCACCCCTCCACTTT.

The V call is TRBV5-6, the J call TRBJ2-1; the D call may be TRBD1 or TRBD2 (6 bases each). The germline gives CDR1 SGHDT, CDR2 YYEEEE. V was cut by 4 bases and J by 8 bases, with 25 bases left in between. CDR3 size: 17 residues. CDR3 amino acids: CASSAYGGPEPTDEQFF. The CDR3 DNA reads as TGTGCCAGCAGCGCGTATGGGGGGCCTGAGCCTACAGATGAGCAGTTCTTC. Complete variable domain (other parts from reference TRBV5-6 and TRBJ2-1): DAGVTQSPTHLIKTRGQQVTLRCSPKSGHDTVSWYQQALGQGPQFIFQYYEEEERQRGNFPDRFSGHQFPNYSSELNVNALLLGDSALYLCASSAYGGPEPTDEQFFGPGTRLTVL.

The rearrangement links TRBV6-1 to TRBJ1-1, with 7 positions matching TRBD1. CDR1 is MNHNS and CDR2 is SASEGT in the germline V gene. The CDR3 contains 15 residues. V was clipped by 5 bases and J by 1 base; unmatched bases: 7. The CDR3 region is CASSPRTGRNTEAFF. CDR3 nucleotide sequence: TGTGCCAGCAGTCCCCGGACAGGAAGGAACACTGAAGCTTTCTTT.

This chain uses TRBV4-1 with TRBJ1-3; D is undetermined. There are 17 residues in the CDR3. The V end lost 1 base, the J end lost 0 bases, and 13 bases lay between the germline ends. The germline V gene encodes CDR1 MGHRA and CDR2 YSYEKL. CDR3 nucleotides: TGCGCCAGCAGCCAAGGCTCTCGAGGTCGCTCTGGAAACACCATATATTTT. Protein product: CASSQGSRGRSGNTIYF.

The chain employs TRBV4-3 and TRBJ2-7; D uncertain. The germline V and J ends were trimmed by 1 base and 2 bases, with 12 bases remaining between them. The CDR3 contains 15 residues. The germline CDR1 and CDR2 sequences are LGHNA and YSLEER. CDR3 DNA sequence: TGCGCCAGCAGCCAAGGGTTATCGCTGACCTACGAGCAGTACTTC. It encodes CASSQGLSLTYEQYF.

V gene TRBV6-5 combines with J gene TRBJ1-2; TRBD1 is a possible D gene (6 bases). This CDR3 region has 14 residues. Germline V gives CDR1 MNHEY, CDR2 SVGAGI. V gave up 6 bases and J gave up 2 bases, with 13 bases separating them. This CDR3 is CASSSTGSNYGYTF. CDR3 DNA sequence: TGTGCCAGCAGCTCAACAGGGTCCAACTATGGCTACACCTTC.

The gene calls are TRBV27 and TRBJ2-7; 13 nucleotides line up with TRBD2. The length of the CDR3 is 15 residues. Unmatched junction bases numbered 3, after V lost 5 bases and J lost 2 bases. Germline CDR1 and CDR2: MNHEY and SMNVEV (reference sequence). The CDR3 loop is CASSPGTSGAYEQYF. The CDR3 bases are TGTGCCAGCAGTCCCGGGACTAGCGGGGCCTACGAGCAGTACTTC.

Here the CDR3 reads CASSELAGGPAQYF. The CDR3 coding sequence is TGCGCCAGCAGTGAGCTAGCGGGGGGCCCGGCCCAGTACTTC. This rearrangement joins TRBV10-1 to TRBJ2-5; 11 bases align to TRBD2. Losses at the gene ends were 2 bases for V and 9 bases for J; bases not matched to a gene: 5. Germline loops: CDR1 WNHNN, CDR2 SYGVQD (reference sequence). The CDR3 covers 14 residues.

J is TRBJ2-2 and V is TRBV10-2, with D possibly matching TRBD2 (5 bases). Germline loops: CDR1 WSHSY, CDR2 SAAADI. With 8 bases removed from V and 7 bases from J, the gap between germline ends came to 8 bases. This CDR3 region has 11 residues. CDR3 region: CASAGDGELFF. DNA for the CDR3: TGCGCCAGCGCCGGGGACGGGGAGCTGTTTTTT.

The rearrangement links TRBV4-1 to TRBJ1-4; D might be TRBD1 (6 bases). Germline CDR1 and CDR2: MGHRA and YSYEKL. The V and J ends lost 3 bases and 3 bases respectively, with 11 bases between them. The CDR3 has 15 amino acids. The chain's CDR3 is CASSHLQGSNEKLFF. CDR3 nucleotide sequence: TGCGCCAGCAGCCACCTACAGGGTTCTAATGAAAAACTGTTTTTT.

This chain uses TRBV21-1 with TRBJ1-2. TRBV21-1 is designated a pseudogene. The CDR3 totals 12 residues. CDR3 bases: TGTGCCAGCACGGCCCCTGGGTATGGCTACACCTTC. It encodes CASTAPGYGYTF.

This chain uses TRBV4-3 with TRBJ2-1; D is possibly TRBD1 (6 bases). This CDR3 region has 16 residues. Deletions cut 0 bases from V and 7 bases from J, with 16 bases between. CDR1 is LGHNA and CDR2 is YSLEER in the germline V gene. The CDR3 DNA follows: TGCGCCAGCAGCCAAGATCGTCGCAGGGGAAGGAATGAGCAGTTCTTC. Translated, it gives CASSQDRRRGRNEQFF.

The rearrangement uses TRBV10-3 and TRBJ1-6, with D possibly matching TRBD1 (5 bases). V lost 4 bases and J 10 bases, leaving 14 bases between the germline ends. The germline gives CDR1 ENHRY, CDR2 SYGVKD. CDR3 length: 14 residues. The CDR3 bases are TGTGCCATCAGTGGTTGGCAGGGAAACTCACCCCTCCACTTT. It is translated as CAISGWQGNSPLHF.

The gene calls are TRBV7-7 and TRBJ1-1; D not certain. The V and J ends lost 4 bases and 1 base respectively, with 7 bases between them. Germline V lookup: CDR1 SSHAT, CDR2 FNYEAQ (reference sequence). CDR3 length equals 13 residues. CDR3 nucleotides: TGTGCCAGCAGCTCAAACCAGAACACTGAAGCTTTCTTT. As protein: CASSSNQNTEAFF.

V and J are TRBV14 and TRBJ2-4; no clear D. Germline CDR1 SGHDN, CDR2 FVKESK. Trimming removed 1 base at V and 7 bases at J, with 11 bases between. This CDR3 contains 14 residues. CDR3 in amino acids: CASSQGSLANIQYF. The CDR3, as DNA: TGTGCCAGCAGCCAAGGGAGCTTGGCGAACATTCAGTACTTC.

The chain links TRBV6-5 to TRBJ1-5; D might be TRBD1 (5 bases). CDR1 is MNHEY, CDR2 SVGAGI, per germline. The CDR3 sequence is 15 residues long. V lost 2 bases and J lost 2, with 10 bases in between. The CDR3 DNA follows: TGTGCCAGCAGTTACCAACAGGCCGGCAATCAGCCCCAGCATTTT. This encodes CASSYQQAGNQPQHF.

In the case of this clone: Different DNA sequences within this sample yield the same CDR3. The rearrangement joins TRBV29-1 to TRBJ1-5; the match to TRBD1 covers 10 bases. This CDR3 has 14 amino acids. Per the germline V gene, CDR1 is SQVTM and CDR2 is ANQGSEA. V trimming: 4 bases; J trimming: 7 bases; junction bases outside the gene matches: 7. CDR3 nucleotide sequence: TGCAGCGTTGGGGACGGACAGGGGGGCCAGCCCCAGCATTTT. This sequence encodes CSVGDGQGGQPQHF.

The chain employs TRBV4-2 and TRBJ2-1; D gene unclear. V lost 0 bases, J lost 7 bases, and 22 bases lay in between. The CDR3 consists of 18 residues. Germline loops: CDR1 LGHNA, CDR2 YNFKEQ. The CDR3 loop reads CASSQEPTSLLVDNEQFF. The CDR3 nucleotides are TGTGCCAGCAGCCAAGAACCGACCTCCCTATTGGTGGATAATGAGCAGTTCTTC.

This clone showed up just a few times. V gene TRBV19 combines with J gene TRBJ1-1; a weak D match, TRBD1 (5 bases). The CDR3 spans 13 residues. V shed 5 bases and J shed 0 bases, with 7 bases lying between them. Per the germline V gene, CDR1 is LNHDA and CDR2 is SQIVND (reference sequence). In nucleotides, the CDR3 is TGTGCCAGTAGTTGGGGGATGAACACTGAAGCTTTCTTT. Translating gives CASSWGMNTEAFF.

The V call is TRBV7-8, the J call TRBJ2-3, with 11 bases identical to TRBD2. Trimming removed 5 bases from V and 2 bases from J; junction bases left unmatched: 12. Germline-derived CDR1 and CDR2 are SGHVS and FQNEAQ. The CDR3 runs 18 residues. The CDR3 DNA is TGTGCCAGCAGCCTTTCTAGCGGGAGGAGGGGTTCCACAGATACGCAGTATTTT. Its translation: CASSLSSGRRGSTDTQYF.

This clone was observed once. This sequence joins TRBV6-5 and TRBJ1-4, with 9 bases that match TRBD1. This CDR3 has 14 residues. CDR1 and CDR2 from the germline V gene are MNHEY and SVGAGI. V shed 6 bases, J shed 8 bases, and the junction held 7 bases outside the gene matches. CDR3 sequence reads: CASSRGQGEEKLFF. CDR3 sequence (DNA): TGTGCCAGCAGCCGGGGACAGGGAGAAGAAAAACTGTTTTTT.

The V gene is TRBV27, the J gene TRBJ2-5; 8 bases map to TRBD2. Germline V lookup: CDR1 MNHEY, CDR2 SMNVEV (reference sequence). Unmatched junction bases numbered 13, after V lost 5 bases and J lost 5 bases. This CDR3 contains 16 residues. In nucleotides, the CDR3 is TGTGCCAGCAGTAGCTCGGGGGGGCGGGTTTGGGAGACCCAGTACTTC. It is translated as CASSSSGGRVWETQYF.